Sequencing of this T cell receptor (beta chain) was carried out in a study of CD8 T cells in ankylosing spondylitis. Overall study findings and caveats: In ankylosing spondylitis patients, matched synovial fluid reportedly showed significant enrichment of disease-linked clones. Researchers report that disease-linked clones proved CD8+ and relatively rare in peripheral blood. Characteristic of ankylosing spondylitis blood, it appeared, was a TCR beta motif comprising about eight highly homologous variants.

This clonotype was seen many times. Its cognate antigen is unknown. The CDR3 is 15 amino acids. Germline-derived CDR1 and CDR2 are MNHEY and SVGEGT. Trimming removed 2 bases at V and 4 bases at J, with 12 bases between. A quantitative 5'-RACE method, one with molecular barcodes, was used to make TCR beta libraries. MiXCR was run by TCRdb on the 5' RACE reads, yielding one entry per CDR3 protein. Of fewer than 550,000 distinct CDR3 sequences in the sample, approximately 5.3% were seen once. The sample comprised blood, either unsorted or a sorted T cell fraction (not recorded which). J is TRBJ1-5 and V is TRBV6-2 or TRBV6-3, with D unresolved. This receptor was identified in a male donor with ankylosing spondylitis. The CDR3 loop is CASSYGPSRNQPQHF. CDR3 nucleotide sequence: TGTGCCAGCAGTTACGGGCCAAGCAGGAATCAGCCCCAGCATTTT.